The sequence of this T cell receptor (beta chain) was determined in a study of blood T cell repertoires in COVID-19. In the study overall: COVID-19 samples collected from the United States, Italy and Spain covered acute and convalescent phases.

This CDR3 is built from 14 residues. CDR1 is LGHDT, CDR2 YNNKEL, per germline (reference sequence). V was shortened by 1 base and J by 5 bases, with 11 bases between the two germline ends. Under the authors' procedure: Cell counts per sample came from amplifying reference gene primers. Sequencing was performed with immunoSEQ multiplex PCR; in TCRdb, only in-frame clones are kept and a portion is missing. For V, J and clone size, that table is used; D and trimming come from the DNA. The table has about 170,000 clones, 92% seen once. This sequence originates from a man aged 25-45 years with COVID-19, enrolled during active disease. The chain carries TRBV3-1 (or the pseudogene TRBV3-2) and TRBJ2-5; possible D gene TRBD2, 6 bases. Specimen: peripheral blood. Written as DNA, the CDR3 is TGTGCCAGCAGCCAAGTTGGGGGGTGGGAGACCCAGTACTTC. Translated: CASSQVGGWETQYF.